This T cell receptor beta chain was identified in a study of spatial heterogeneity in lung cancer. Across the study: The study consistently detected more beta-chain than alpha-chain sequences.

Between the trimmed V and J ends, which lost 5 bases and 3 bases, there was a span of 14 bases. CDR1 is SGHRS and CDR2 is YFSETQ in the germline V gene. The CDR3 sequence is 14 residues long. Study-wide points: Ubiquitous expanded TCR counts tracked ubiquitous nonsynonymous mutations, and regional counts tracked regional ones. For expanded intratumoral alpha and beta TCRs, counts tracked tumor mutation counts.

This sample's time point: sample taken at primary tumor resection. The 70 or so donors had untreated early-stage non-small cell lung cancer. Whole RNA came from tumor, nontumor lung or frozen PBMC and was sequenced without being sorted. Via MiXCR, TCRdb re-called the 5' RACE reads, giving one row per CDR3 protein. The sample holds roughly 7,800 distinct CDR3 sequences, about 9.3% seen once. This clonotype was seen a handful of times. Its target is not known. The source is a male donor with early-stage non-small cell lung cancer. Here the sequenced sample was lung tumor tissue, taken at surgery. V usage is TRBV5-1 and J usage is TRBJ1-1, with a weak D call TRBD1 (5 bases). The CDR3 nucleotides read TGCGCCAGCAGTTCAGGGTCCCTGGACACTGAAGCTTTCTTT. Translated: CASSSGSLDTEAFF. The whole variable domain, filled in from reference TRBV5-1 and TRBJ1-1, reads KAGVTQTPRYLIKTRGQQVTLSCSPISGHRSVSWYQQTPGQGLQFLFEYFSETQRNKGNFPGRFSGRQFSNSRSEMNVSTLELGDSALYLCASSSGSLDTEAFFGQGTRLTVV.